This T cell receptor beta chain originates from a study of blood T cell repertoires in COVID-19. In the study overall: Samples representing acute and convalescent COVID-19 were sourced from the United States, Italy and Spain.

Original analysis: Amplified reference gene primers provided the basis for estimating nucleated cell counts. Data came from immunoSEQ multiplex PCR; TCRdb stores just in-frame clones and leaves some out. That table is the source of V, J and clone size, and D and trimming were worked out from the DNA. The sample has around 250,000 clones, roughly 80% seen once. The sequenced sample consisted of peripheral blood. This clonotype was obtained from a woman younger than 35 with acute or convalescent COVID-19.

The CDR3 here is CATSDSGQGYNEQFF. The DNA of the CDR3 is TGTGCCACCAGTGATTCGGGACAGGGCTACAATGAGCAGTTCTTC. The chain combines TRBV24-1 with TRBJ2-1; 9 bases map to TRBD1. This CDR3 region has 15 residues. Germline V lookup: CDR1 KGHDR, CDR2 SFDVKD. V lost 2 bases, J lost 3 bases, and 1 base stayed unmatched.